This T cell receptor beta chain was captured by sequencing in a study of blood T cell repertoires in COVID-19. The CDR3 covers 14 residues. Trimming cost V 5 bases and J 10 bases; bases outside gene matches: 8. Germline values: CDR1 SGHNT, CDR2 YYREEE (reference sequence). The authors' processing: Reference gene primer amplification in the assay estimated nucleated cell counts. The assay was immunoSEQ multiplex PCR, and TCRdb's table has in-frame clones only and misses some. V, J and clone size reflect that table, while D and trimming were determined from the DNA. In the table there are 150,000 or so clones, 70% to 90% of which are singletons.

The chain couples TRBV5-4 to TRBJ1-4; 10 positions agree with TRBD1. The sequence was obtained from a man aged 55-75 years with active or convalescent COVID-19. Sequenced: peripheral blood. The CDR3 protein is CASSPDRGLGKLFF. The CDR3 DNA reads TGTGCCAGCAGTCCAGACAGGGGGCTTGGAAAACTGTTTTTT.